A single sample is the source of the 11 T cell receptor beta chains below, sequenced in a study of OX40 agonist ivuxolimab in advanced cancers. The method was the immunoSEQ multiplex PCR assay. TCRdb took over this immuneACCESS table, retaining in-frame rearrangements with V and J assigned. Such tables are incomplete; in checked studies, under half of the missing clones stem from an unresolved V gene, and the remainder is unexplained. For this sample the table gives more than 45,000 clones, of which about nine tenths were detected only once. The top ten constitute 9% to 15% of the sample. The sequenced sample was CD4+ or CD8+ T cells sorted from blood, obtained in a trial of the OX40 agonist ivuxolimab. The receptors come from an adult with an advanced solid tumor such as melanoma, head and neck, liver or kidney cancer.

The chain combines TRBV13 with TRBJ1-2; 11 positions agree with TRBD1. There are 18 residues in the CDR3. The germline CDR1 and CDR2 sequences are PRHDT and FYEKMQ (reference sequence). V dropped 5 bases and J dropped 2; count of bases not matched to a gene: 13. CDR3 sequence reads: CASSGFLDRGLSNYGYTF. CDR3 DNA sequence: TGTGCCAGCAGCGGGTTCCTGGACAGGGGGCTGTCGAACTATGGCTACACCTTC. Filled out from reference TRBV13 and TRBJ1-2, the complete variable domain reads AAGVIQSPRHLIKEKRETATLKCYPIPRHDTVYWYQQGPGQDPQFLISFYEKMQSDKGSIPDRFSAQQFSDYHSELNMSSLELGDSALYFCASSGFLDRGLSNYGYTFGSGTRLTVV.

The J gene is TRBJ2-1, the V gene TRBV7-9; TRBD2 matches at 11 bases. With 6 bases clipped from V and 6 bases from J, the junction kept 13 bases outside the gene matches. The length of the CDR3 is 17 residues. Germline V lookup: CDR1 SEHNR, CDR2 FQNEAQ (reference sequence). The CDR3: CASRQLAGEVSRNEQFF. The CDR3 nucleotides read TGTGCCAGCAGACAACTAGCGGGAGAAGTGTCACGCAATGAGCAGTTCTTC.

The V gene is TRBV7-9, the J gene TRBJ2-2; D may be TRBD1 or TRBD2 (5 bases each). The CDR3 spans 13 residues. The germline gives CDR1 SEHNR, CDR2 FQNEAQ (reference sequence). The ends were cut back, 6 bases at V and 7 bases at J, with 12 bases in the middle. CDR3 amino acids: CASREPGGGELFF. The CDR3 DNA sequence: TGTGCCAGCAGGGAACCTGGGGGCGGGGAGCTGTTTTTT.

This clone was found once. The V gene is TRBV7-6, the J gene TRBJ2-3; the match to TRBD2 covers 11 bases. J lost 1 base, V lost 1 base, and 7 bases had no gene match. Germline loops: CDR1 SGHVS, CDR2 FNYEAQ. There are 18 residues in the CDR3. The CDR3 DNA is TGTGCCAGCAGCTTAGGACTAGCGGGGATAGGACGCACAGATACGCAGTATTTT. As protein: CASSLGLAGIGRTDTQYF. Variable domain in full (rest from reference TRBV7-6 and TRBJ2-3): GAGVSQSPRYKVTKRGQDVALRCDPISGHVSLYWYRQALGQGPEFLTYFNYEAQQDKSGLPNDRFSAERPEGSISTLTIQRTEQRDSAMYRCASSLGLAGIGRTDTQYFGPGTRLTVL.

The J gene is TRBJ2-2, the V gene TRBV11-2; either TRBD1 or TRBD2 may supply D (5 bases each). Germline V gene data show CDR1 as SGHAT and CDR2 as FQNNGV. The V and J ends lost 3 bases and 7 bases respectively, with 6 bases between them. The CDR3 has 12 residues. CDR3 amino acids: CASSFGGGELFF. The CDR3, as DNA: TGTGCCAGCAGCTTTGGGGGCGGGGAGCTGTTTTTT.

This sequence joins TRBV5-8 and TRBJ2-7; TRBD2 matches 7 bases. Germline V gene lookup returns CDR1 SGHTS and CDR2 YDEGEE. V was pared by 4 bases and J by 2 bases, with 12 bases of the junction left unmatched. The CDR3 length is 16 residues. The CDR3 region is CASSKLSGGPTYEQYV. The CDR3 DNA sequence: TGTGCCAGCAGCAAACTCTCGGGAGGCCCCACCTACGAGCAGTACGTC.

V gene TRBV4-3 combines with J gene TRBJ2-1; 9 nucleotides align to TRBD2. The germline V gene has CDR1 LGHNA and CDR2 YSLEER. This CDR3 region has 16 residues. After removal of 2 bases from V and 8 bases from J, the junction contained 10 bases not matched to a gene. CDR3 protein: CASSQSSGTPGDEQFF. The CDR3 nucleotides are TGCGCCAGCAGCCAATCTAGCGGGACCCCGGGCGATGAGCAGTTCTTC.

The chain is built from TRBV27 and TRBJ1-5, with D hard to call. The CDR3 has 14 amino acids. The V end lost 6 bases, the J end lost 4 bases, and 13 bases lay between the germline ends. Germline V gene sequence: CDR1 MNHEY, CDR2 SMNVEV (reference sequence). The CDR3 region is CASSPLSRNQPQHF. The CDR3 DNA sequence: TGTGCCAGCAGCCCTCTCTCGCGTAATCAGCCCCAGCATTTT.

This clone was counted a single time. The chain joins TRBV11-2 to TRBJ2-1, with D possibly TRBD2 on 5 matching bases. The CDR3 runs 15 residues. V shed 5 bases and J shed 6 bases, with 17 bases lying between them. Looked up from germline, CDR1 is SGHAT and CDR2 is FQNNGV. In nucleotides, the CDR3 is TGTGCCAGCAGCACCGCTAGCTGGGCTCGCAATGAGCAGTTCTTC. It is translated as CASSTASWARNEQFF.

This clone was recorded once. This sequence joins TRBV5-4 and TRBJ2-5; D gene uncertain. There are 11 residues in the CDR3. Germline V gene sequence: CDR1 SGHNT, CDR2 YYREEE (reference sequence). V lost 0 bases and J 4 bases, leaving 1 base between the germline ends. The CDR3, as DNA: TGTGCCAGCAGCTTGGCAGAGACCCAGTACTTC. This codes for CASSLAETQYF.

V usage is TRBV27 and J usage is TRBJ1-1; TRBD1 agrees at 12 bases. This CDR3 contains 17 residues. Germline assignment: CDR1 MNHEY and CDR2 SMNVEV (reference sequence). V dropped 5 bases and J dropped 1; count of bases not matched to a gene: 8. CDR3 in DNA: TGTGCCAGCAGTGGGGGACAGGGGGCGCGTGCGAACACTGAAGCTTTCTTT. This codes for CASSGGQGARANTEAFF.